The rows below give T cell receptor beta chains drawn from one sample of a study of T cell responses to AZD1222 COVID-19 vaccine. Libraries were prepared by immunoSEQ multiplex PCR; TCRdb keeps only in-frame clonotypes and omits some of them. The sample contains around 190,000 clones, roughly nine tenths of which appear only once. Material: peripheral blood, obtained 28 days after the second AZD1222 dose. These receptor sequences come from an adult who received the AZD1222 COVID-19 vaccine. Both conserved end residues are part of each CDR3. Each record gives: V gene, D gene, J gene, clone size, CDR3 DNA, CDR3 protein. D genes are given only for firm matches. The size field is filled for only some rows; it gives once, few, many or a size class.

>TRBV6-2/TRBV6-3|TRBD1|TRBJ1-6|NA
TGTGCCAGCAGTTACTCGACAGGGTCTAATTCACCCCTCCACTTT
CASSYSTGSNSPLHF
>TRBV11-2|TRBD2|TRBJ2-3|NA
TGTGCCAGCAGCTTAACGCTCGCGGGGGGCACAGATACGCAGTATTTT
CASSLTLAGGTDTQYF
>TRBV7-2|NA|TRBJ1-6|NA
TGTGCCAGCAGCCCCGTCGGGGGGAATAATTCACCCCTCCACTTT
CASSPVGGNNSPLHF
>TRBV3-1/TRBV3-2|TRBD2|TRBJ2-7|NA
TGTGCCAGCAGCCAAGTAGCGGGGGGAAAGTACTTC
CASSQVAGGKYF
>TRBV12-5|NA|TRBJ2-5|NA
TGTGCTAGTGGTTTGCCTATGAGGGGGCAAGAGACCCAGTACTTC
CASGLPMRGQETQYF
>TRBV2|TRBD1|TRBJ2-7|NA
TGTGCCAGCAGTGAATCGAGGGGGCGCGACGAGCAGTACTTC
CASSESRGRDEQYF
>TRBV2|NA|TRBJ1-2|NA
TGTGCCAGCAGTGTCGAGCAGGGCTGGGTGGGCTACACCTTC
CASSVEQGWVGYTF
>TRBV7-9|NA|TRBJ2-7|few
TGTGCCAGCAGCCCCCGGGACCACTACGAGCAGTACTTC
CASSPRDHYEQYF
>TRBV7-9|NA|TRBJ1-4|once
TGTGCCAGCAGCCCTCCGTCCCGGGAAAAACTGTTTTTT
CASSPPSREKLFF
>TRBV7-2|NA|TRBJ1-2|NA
TGTGCCAGCAGCCCAATCGCAGAGGTCTACACCTTC
CASSPIAEVYTF
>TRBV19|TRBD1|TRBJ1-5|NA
TGTGCCAGTAGCCAGGGGGTCGGCAATCAGCCCCAGCATTTT
CASSQGVGNQPQHF
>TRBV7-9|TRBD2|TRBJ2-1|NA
TGTGCCAGCAGCTTAAGGGCGGGGGGTGCTTACAATGAGCAGTTCTTC
CASSLRAGGAYNEQFF
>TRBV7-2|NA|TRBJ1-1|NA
TGTGCCAGCAGCTTAGTGGAGCTGAACACTGAAGCTTTCTTT
CASSLVELNTEAFF
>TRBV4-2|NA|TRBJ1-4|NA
TGTGCCAGCAGCCCAGGCGGGACACATGAAAAACTGTTTTTT
CASSPGGTHEKLFF
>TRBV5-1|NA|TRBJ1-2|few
TGCGCCAGCAGCCCATCCGCGGGGGGACCGAGAGGCTACACCTTC
CASSPSAGGPRGYTF
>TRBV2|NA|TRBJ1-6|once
TGTGCCAGCAGTGAAGCGGGGGTGGGGGCTCATTCACCCCTCCACTTT
CASSEAGVGAHSPLHF
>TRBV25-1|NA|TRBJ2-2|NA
TGTGCCAGCAGGCCTCCATCGAACACCGGGGAGCTGTTTTTT
CASRPPSNTGELFF
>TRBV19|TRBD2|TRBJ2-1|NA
TGTGCCAGTACGGGACTAGGATACAATGAGCAGTTCTTC
CASTGLGYNEQFF
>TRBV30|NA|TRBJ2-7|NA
TGTGCCTGGGGAGGGAAGAACTACGAGCAGTACTTC
CAWGGKNYEQYF
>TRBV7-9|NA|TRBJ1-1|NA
TGTGCCAGCGGACCCTACATGAACACTGAAGCTTTCTTT
CASGPYMNTEAFF
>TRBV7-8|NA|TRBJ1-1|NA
TGTGCCAGCAGCTTAGGGCCCACAGGCGAAGCTTTCTTT
CASSLGPTGEAFF
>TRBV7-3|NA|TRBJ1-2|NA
TGTGCCAGCAGCTTACTCCCCGGGGCCGACTATGGCTACACCTTC
CASSLLPGADYGYTF
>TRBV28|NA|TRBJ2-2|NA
TGTGCCAGCAGTTTACCGGGGACGAGCACCGGGGAGCTGTTTTTT
CASSLPGTSTGELFF
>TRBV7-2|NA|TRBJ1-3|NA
TGTGCCAGCAGCTTAGATGTCTCTGGAAACACCATATATTTT
CASSLDVSGNTIYF
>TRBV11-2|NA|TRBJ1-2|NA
TGTGCCAGCAGCTTAGGGGGGGTTGGCTACACCTTC
CASSLGGVGYTF
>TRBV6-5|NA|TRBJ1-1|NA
TGTGCCAGCAGTTTGAGTCGCCTAAACACTGAAGCTTTCTTT
CASSLSRLNTEAFF
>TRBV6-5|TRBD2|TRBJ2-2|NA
TGTGCCAGCGGACCGGGGAGGGGCACCGGGGAGCTGTTTTTT
CASGPGRGTGELFF
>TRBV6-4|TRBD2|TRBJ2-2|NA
TGTGCCAGCAGTGACTCACTAGCGGGGGGCCTTCAATGGTGGGCCGGGGAGCTGTTTTTT
CASSDSLAGGLQWWAGELFF
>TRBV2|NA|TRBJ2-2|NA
TGTGCCAGCAGTGATTGGACACTCACCGGGGAGCTGTTTTTT
CASSDWTLTGELFF
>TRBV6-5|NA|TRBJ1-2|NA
TGTGCCAGCAGTTACTCGCAGACAGGCGTCTATGGCTACACCTTC
CASSYSQTGVYGYTF
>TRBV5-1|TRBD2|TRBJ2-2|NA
TGCGCCAGCAGCTATGGACTAGAGGTCGGGGAGCTGTTTTTT
CASSYGLEVGELFF
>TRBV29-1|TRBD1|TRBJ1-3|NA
TGCAGCGTCATATGGACAGGTGCGGGTGGAAACACCATATATTTT
CSVIWTGAGGNTIYF
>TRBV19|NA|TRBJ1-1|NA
TGTGCCAGCACTGGATCGAACACTGAAGCTTTCTTT
CASTGSNTEAFF
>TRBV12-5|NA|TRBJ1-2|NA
TGTGCTAGTGGTTTGTTTGGTGCACATAACTATGGCTACACCTTC
CASGLFGAHNYGYTF
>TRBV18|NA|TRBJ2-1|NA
TGTGCCAGCACGACTAGAAATATAGGGAATGAGCAGTTCTTC
CASTTRNIGNEQFF
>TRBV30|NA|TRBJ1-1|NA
TGTGCCTGGAGTTACGGGGCCAGTGAAGCTTTCTTT
CAWSYGASEAFF
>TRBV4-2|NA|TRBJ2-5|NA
TGTGCCAGCAGCGGCCAGTACCAAGAGACCCAGTACTTC
CASSGQYQETQYF
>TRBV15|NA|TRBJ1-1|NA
TGTGCCACCAGCAGAGATCAACCGCGGATGAACACTGAAGCTTTCTTT
CATSRDQPRMNTEAFF
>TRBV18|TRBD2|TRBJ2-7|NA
TGTGCCAGCTCAACACGGGGGGTTGTGGCGCGCGAGCAGTACTTC
CASSTRGVVAREQYF
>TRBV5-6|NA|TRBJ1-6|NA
TGTGCCAGCAGCCGGGGAGGGGTCCTCTATAATTCACCCCTCCACTTT
CASSRGGVLYNSPLHF
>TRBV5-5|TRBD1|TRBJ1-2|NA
TGTGCCAGCAGCTTGTTCCCCCTGGACAGGGCGAGTGGCTACACCTTC
CASSLFPLDRASGYTF
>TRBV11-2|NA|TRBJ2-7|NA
TGTGCCAGCAGCTTACTGAACTCCTACGAGCAGTACTTC
CASSLLNSYEQYF
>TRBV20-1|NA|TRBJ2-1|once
TGCAGCGGTTGGAATGAGCAGTTCTTC
CSGWNEQFF
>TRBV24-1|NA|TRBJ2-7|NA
TGTGCCGCCAGTGTCGGCCACTTGGGTGAGCAGTACTTC
CAASVGHLGEQYF
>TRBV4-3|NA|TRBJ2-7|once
TGCGCCAGCAGCCAAGATGCGGGGGCGGGCGAGCAGTACTTC
CASSQDAGAGEQYF
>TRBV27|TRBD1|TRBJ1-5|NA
TGTGCCAGTAGGAGGACAGGGATCGGGCTTTATCAGCCCCAGCATTTT
CASRRTGIGLYQPQHF
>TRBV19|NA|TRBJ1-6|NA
TGTGCCAGTAGTATCCTCGGGACTGAGCATTCACCCCTCCACTTT
CASSILGTEHSPLHF
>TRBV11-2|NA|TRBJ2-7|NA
TGTGCCAGTAGCTCCTACGAGCAGTACTTC
CASSSYEQYF
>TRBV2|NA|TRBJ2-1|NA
TGTGCCAGCAGCGACCCACTGGGCGACTTCTCCTACAATGAGCAGTTCTTC
CASSDPLGDFSYNEQFF
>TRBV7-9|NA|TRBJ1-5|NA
TGTGCCAGCAGCTTGGGGCGAGACCAGCCCCAGCATTTT
CASSLGRDQPQHF
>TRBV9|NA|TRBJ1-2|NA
TGTGCCAGCAGCGTAGCTTTGGGGTCCCCATCATCCTATGGCTACACCTTC
CASSVALGSPSSYGYTF
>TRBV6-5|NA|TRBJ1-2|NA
TGTGCCAGCGGGAAAGCCTATGGCTACACCTTC
CASGKAYGYTF
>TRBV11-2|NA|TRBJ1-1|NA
TGTGCCAGCAGCCCGCCAGGGATTAACACTGAAGCTTTCTTT
CASSPPGINTEAFF
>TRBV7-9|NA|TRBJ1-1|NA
TGTGCCAGCAGCACCTCCCGGGACACTGAAGCTTTCTTT
CASSTSRDTEAFF
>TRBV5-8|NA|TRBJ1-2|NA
TGTGCCAGCAGCTCAGACAGGTTGCGAGGATATGGCTACACCTTC
CASSSDRLRGYGYTF